A single sample is the source of the 22 T cell receptor beta chains below, sequenced in a study of PD-1 blockade in classical Hodgkin lymphoma. Assay: immunoSEQ multiplex PCR; the TCRdb copy retains only in-frame clones and omits some. The table records some 58,000 clones, approximately 90% of them present only once. No patient escaped relapse after autologous stem cell transplantation, and brentuximab vedotin exposure varied. Source: peripheral blood mononuclear cells (PBMCs), taken before the second cycle of nivolumab. These receptors were obtained from a human donor with classical Hodgkin lymphoma.

This clone was recorded only once. This chain uses TRBV28 with TRBJ1-2; no reliable D call. This CDR3 contains 13 residues. CDR1 is MDHEN and CDR2 is SYDVKM in the germline V gene. Trimming left V 6 bases short and J 4 bases short, with 12 bases between. The CDR3 DNA reads TGTGCCAGCAGGCGAGACTCCTTCTATGGCTACACCTTC. Protein sequence: CASRRDSFYGYTF.

The rearrangement joins TRBV11-2 to TRBJ2-5, with a weak D call TRBD2 (6 bases). The V and J ends lost 5 bases and 3 bases respectively, with 25 bases between them. Germline V lookup: CDR1 SGHAT, CDR2 FQNNGV. The CDR3 runs 18 residues. The CDR3 loop is CASSPDLRGLPPEETQYF. The CDR3 DNA reads TGTGCCAGCAGCCCGGACCTCCGGGGACTTCCCCCAGAAGAGACCCAGTACTTC.

The chain is built from TRBV5-1 and TRBJ2-3; 7 bases are shared with TRBD2. CDR3 length: 13 amino acids. The V gene end was trimmed by 6 bases and the J gene end by 0 bases; junction bases not matched to a gene: 1. Germline lookup yields CDR1 SGHRS and CDR2 YFSETQ. The CDR3 spells CASTGGSTDTQYF. The DNA for the CDR3 is TGCGCCAGCACCGGGGGGAGCACAGATACGCAGTATTTT.

The chain has TRBV5-5 and TRBJ2-3, with TRBD2 matching over 13 bases. CDR3 size: 15 residues. V lost 7 bases, J lost 6 bases, and 8 bases stayed unmatched. CDR1 is SGHKS, CDR2 YYEKEE, per germline (reference sequence). The CDR3 spells CASGQLAGGPDTQYF. The CDR3, as DNA: TGTGCCAGCGGGCAACTAGCGGGGGGGCCGGATACGCAGTATTTT.

This clone was seen a single time. The rearrangement joins TRBV5-1 to TRBJ2-5; the D gene could be TRBD1 or TRBD2 (5 bases each). CDR1 and CDR2 from the germline V gene are SGHRS and YFSETQ. The CDR3 sequence is 15 residues long. The germline V and J ends were trimmed by 4 bases and 2 bases, with 15 bases remaining between them. The CDR3 nucleotides are TGCGCCAGCAGCACGACCGGGGCCTCTCAAGAGACCCAGTACTTC. This codes for CASSTTGASQETQYF. The whole variable domain, remainder taken from reference TRBV5-1 and TRBJ2-5, is KAGVTQTPRYLIKTRGQQVTLSCSPISGHRSVSWYQQTPGQGLQFLFEYFSETQRNKGNFPGRFSGRQFSNSRSEMNVSTLELGDSALYLCASSTTGASQETQYFGPGTRLLVL.

This chain connects TRBV4-1 to TRBJ1-6; 7 nucleotides line up with TRBD1. After removal of 0 bases from V and 6 bases from J, the junction contained 8 bases not matched to a gene. This CDR3 spans 17 amino acids. Germline assignment: CDR1 MGHRA and CDR2 YSYEKL. The CDR3 spells CASSQDQRDSSNSPLHF. DNA of the CDR3: TGCGCCAGCAGCCAAGATCAGAGGGACAGTTCTAATTCACCCCTCCACTTT.

This chain connects TRBV25-1 to TRBJ2-6; the match to TRBD1 covers 9 bases. Germline CDR1 is MGHDK and CDR2 is SYGVNS. The CDR3 covers 17 residues. Trimming at V came to 4 bases and at J to 0 bases, leaving 4 bases not matched to a gene. The CDR3 coding sequence is TGTGCCAGCAGTGGGAGGACAGGGGCCTCTGGGGCCAACGTCCTGACTTTC. Encoded protein: CASSGRTGASGANVLTF.

The chain joins TRBV7-9 to TRBJ1-2; a weak D match, TRBD1 (5 bases). CDR3 size: 13 residues. V shed 3 bases and J shed 10 bases, with 15 bases lying between them. Germline assignment: CDR1 SEHNR and CDR2 FQNEAQ (reference sequence). The CDR3, as DNA: TGTGCCAGCAGCTTGATGGGGGGGTCCGACTACACCTTC. This encodes CASSLMGGSDYTF.

The chain has TRBV6-6 and TRBJ2-3; TRBD1 is a possible D gene (6 bases). The V and J ends lost 10 bases and 2 bases respectively, with 16 bases between them. The CDR3 contains 14 residues. CDR1 is MNHNY, CDR2 SVGAGI, per germline (reference sequence). CDR3 in amino acids: CATQGRPTTDTQYF. CDR3 nucleotides: TGTGCCACCCAGGGGCGGCCAACCACAGATACGCAGTATTTT.

J is TRBJ2-1 and V is TRBV5-1, with 7 bases that match TRBD1. From germline, CDR1 is SGHRS and CDR2 YFSETQ. V shed 4 bases and J 8 bases; nucleotides not matched to a gene: 9. The length of the CDR3 is 14 residues. The CDR3 DNA follows: TGCGCCAGCAGCGAACAGGGGTTCGGGTATGAGCAGTTCTTC. Protein product: CASSEQGFGYEQFF. Supplemented by reference TRBV5-1 and TRBJ2-1, the full variable domain reads KAGVTQTPRYLIKTRGQQVTLSCSPISGHRSVSWYQQTPGQGLQFLFEYFSETQRNKGNFPGRFSGRQFSNSRSEMNVSTLELGDSALYLCASSEQGFGYEQFFGPGTRLTVL.

A single count supports this clone. This chain connects TRBV10-1 to TRBJ2-4; a possible D gene is TRBD2 (5 bases). V lost 5 bases and J 4 bases, leaving 12 bases between the germline ends. The CDR3 runs to 14 residues. Germline loops: CDR1 WNHNN, CDR2 SYGVQD (reference sequence). The CDR3 region is CASSLAGPKNIQYF. CDR3 DNA: TGCGCCAGCAGTCTAGCCGGGCCAAAAAACATTCAGTACTTC.

The gene calls are TRBV30 and TRBJ2-1; 11 bases are shared with TRBD2. This CDR3 is 14 amino acids long. Per germline, CDR1 GTSNPN and CDR2 SVGIG (reference sequence). V gave up 4 bases and J gave up 4 bases; unmatched junction bases: 3. This CDR3 reads CAWNLAGGYNEQFF. CDR3 nucleotides: TGTGCCTGGAATCTAGCGGGGGGATACAATGAGCAGTTCTTC.

The V and J genes are TRBV5-1 and TRBJ1-1, with D possibly being TRBD1 (6 bases). The CDR3 loop spans 18 amino acids. Per the germline V gene, CDR1 is SGHRS and CDR2 is YFSETQ. Trimming took off 1 base at V and 0 bases at J, with 19 bases between the two ends. The CDR3 DNA reads as TGCGCCAGCAGCTTGCGGCCCAACACGGGACACCTGAACACTGAAGCTTTCTTT. Its translation: CASSLRPNTGHLNTEAFF.

The chain is built from TRBV5-1 and TRBJ1-1; D is unresolved. Between the trimmed V and J ends, which lost 2 bases and 0 bases, there was a span of 8 bases. The CDR3 is 14 residues long. The germline gives CDR1 SGHRS, CDR2 YFSETQ. For the CDR3, the DNA is TGCGCCAGCAGCTTAAGTAGCATGAACACTGAAGCTTTCTTT. Encoded protein: CASSLSSMNTEAFF.

The rearrangement links TRBV10-2 to TRBJ1-5; D is perhaps TRBD1 (5 bases). Trimming took 7 bases from V and 5 from J, leaving 24 bases between them. CDR1 and CDR2 from the germline V gene are WSHSY and SAAADI. The CDR3 runs to 17 residues. DNA for the CDR3: TGCGCCAGCAAAGAAGGGGAGGGGCAGGGTTCCGATCAGCCCCAGCATTTT. Its translation is CASKEGEGQGSDQPQHF.

The genes are TRBV20-1 and TRBJ2-4; perhaps TRBD2 as D (6 bases). With 5 bases removed from V and 5 bases from J, the gap between germline ends came to 7 bases. The CDR3 runs 11 residues. Germline-derived CDR1 and CDR2 are DFQATT and SNEGSKA (reference sequence). CDR3 sequence reads: CSAQRENIQYF. CDR3 coding DNA: TGCAGTGCTCAGCGGGAAAACATTCAGTACTTC.

The gene calls are TRBV10-3 and TRBJ1-1; unclear D gene. Trimming removed 6 bases from V and 1 base from J, with 9 bases in between. The V gene's germline CDR1 is ENHRY and CDR2 SYGVKD. The CDR3 has 13 amino acids. CDR3 DNA: TGTGCCATCAGATTGGGTCCGAACACTGAAGCTTTCTTT. It specifies CAIRLGPNTEAFF.

In nucleotides, the CDR3 is TGTGCCAGCAGCTTAGCGGACAGGGGAGCCAAAAACATTCAGTACTTC. Amino acid sequence: CASSLADRGAKNIQYF. The chain employs TRBV7-9 and TRBJ2-4; TRBD1 matches at 9 bases. V was clipped by 0 bases and J by 0 bases; unmatched bases: 0. This CDR3 contains 16 residues. Per the germline V gene, CDR1 is SEHNR and CDR2 is FQNEAQ (reference sequence).

The V call is TRBV5-1, the J call TRBJ2-5; TRBD2 aligns across 12 bases. Germline values: CDR1 SGHRS, CDR2 YFSETQ. The CDR3 is 16 amino acids. Trimming cost V 7 bases and J 4 bases; bases outside gene matches: 11. The CDR3 DNA follows: TGCGCCAGCTCCCCGGGGGCTAGCGGGGGGGTAGAGACCCAGTACTTC. It is translated as CASSPGASGGVETQYF.

As for this clone: Compared with germline, one end of the junction differs, possibly owing to a read error. The rearrangement joins TRBV7-9 to TRBJ1-5; perhaps TRBD1 as D (6 bases). Germline assignment: CDR1 SEHNR and CDR2 FQNEAQ (reference sequence). There are 12 residues in the CDR3. CDR3: CASGLQGQPQHF. CDR3 in DNA: TGTGCCAGCGGCTTACAGGGACAGCCCCAGCATTTT. Based on the CDR3 plus reference TRBV7-9 and TRBJ1-5, the full variable domain is DTGVSQNPRHKITKRGQNVTFRCDPISEHNRLYWYRQTLGQGPEFLTYFQNEAQLEKSRLLSDRFSAERPKGSFSTLEIQRTEQGDSAMYLCASGLQGQPQHFGDGTRLSIL.

This chain uses TRBV5-1 with TRBJ1-4; tentatively, D is TRBD1 (6 bases). The CDR3 loop spans 14 amino acids. The germline V gene has CDR1 SGHRS and CDR2 YFSETQ. V lost 0 bases to trimming and J lost 4 bases, with 7 bases between them. The CDR3 DNA is TGCGCCAGCAGCTTGGGAGGGGGTAATGAAAAACTGTTTTTT. This translates into CASSLGGGNEKLFF.

V usage is TRBV5-1 and J usage is TRBJ2-2; no firm D call. This CDR3 spans 12 amino acids. Looked up from germline, CDR1 is SGHRS and CDR2 is YFSETQ. V lost 0 bases to trimming and J lost 7 bases, with 4 bases between them. CDR3 amino acids: CASSLDDGELFF. In DNA, the CDR3 is TGCGCCAGCAGCTTGGATGACGGGGAGCTGTTTTTT.